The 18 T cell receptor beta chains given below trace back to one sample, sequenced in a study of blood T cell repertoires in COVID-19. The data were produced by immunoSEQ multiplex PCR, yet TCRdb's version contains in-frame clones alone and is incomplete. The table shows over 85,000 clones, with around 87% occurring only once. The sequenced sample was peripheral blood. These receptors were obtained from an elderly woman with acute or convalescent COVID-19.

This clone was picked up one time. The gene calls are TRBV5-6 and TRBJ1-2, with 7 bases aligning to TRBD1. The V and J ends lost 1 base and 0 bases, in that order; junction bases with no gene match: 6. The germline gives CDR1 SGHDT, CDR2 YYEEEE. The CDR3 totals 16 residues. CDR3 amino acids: CASSLQGGPANYGYTF. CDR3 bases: TGTGCCAGCAGCTTGCAGGGGGGCCCAGCTAACTATGGCTACACCTTC.

The CDR3 sequence: CASSWGEDTEAFF. Here the CDR3 DNA reads TGTGCCAGCAGTTGGGGGGAGGACACTGAAGCTTTCTTT. The chain joins TRBV6-5 to TRBJ1-1; D is possibly TRBD1 (5 bases). This CDR3 has 13 amino acids. In germline, CDR1 is MNHEY, CDR2 SVGAGI. V lost 4 bases and J 3 bases, leaving 9 bases between the germline ends.

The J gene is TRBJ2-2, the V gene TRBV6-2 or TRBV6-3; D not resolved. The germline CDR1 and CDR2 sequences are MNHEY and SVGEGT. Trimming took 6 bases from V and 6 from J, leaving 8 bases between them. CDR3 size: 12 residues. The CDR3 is CASSPVPGELFF. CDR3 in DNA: TGTGCCAGCAGCCCCGTCCCCGGGGAGCTGTTTTTT.

The CDR3: CASSITPSETQYF. The CDR3 nucleotides are TGTGCCAGTAGTATAACTCCGTCCGAGACCCAGTACTTC. This chain joins TRBV19 and TRBJ2-5; D unclear. The CDR3 is 13 amino acids. Trimming took 2 bases from V and 5 from J, leaving 9 bases between them. Germline assignment: CDR1 LNHDA and CDR2 SQIVND (reference sequence).

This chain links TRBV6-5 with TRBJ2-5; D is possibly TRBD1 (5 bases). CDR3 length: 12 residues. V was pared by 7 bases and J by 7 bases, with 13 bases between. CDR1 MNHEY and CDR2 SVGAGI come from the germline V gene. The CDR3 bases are TGTGCCAGCAACCAGGGTACAACGACCCAGTACTTC. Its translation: CASNQGTTTQYF.

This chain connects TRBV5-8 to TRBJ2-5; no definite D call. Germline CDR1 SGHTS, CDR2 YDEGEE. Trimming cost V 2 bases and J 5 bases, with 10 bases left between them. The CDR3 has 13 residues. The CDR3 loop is CASSFYARETQYF. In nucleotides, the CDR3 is TGTGCCAGCAGCTTTTATGCTCGGGAGACCCAGTACTTC.

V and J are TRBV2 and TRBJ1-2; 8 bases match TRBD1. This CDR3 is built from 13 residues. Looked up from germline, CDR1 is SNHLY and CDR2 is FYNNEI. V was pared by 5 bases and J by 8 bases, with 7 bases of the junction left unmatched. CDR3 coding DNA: TGTGCCAGCAGTTCCCGGACAGGGACAGGCTACACCTTC. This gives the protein CASSSRTGTGYTF. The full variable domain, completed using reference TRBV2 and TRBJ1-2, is EPEVTQTPSHQVTQMGQEVILRCVPISNHLYFYWYRQILGQKVEFLVSFYNNEISEKSEIFDDQFSVERPDGSNFTLKIRSTKLEDSAMYFCASSSRTGTGYTFGSGTRLTVV.

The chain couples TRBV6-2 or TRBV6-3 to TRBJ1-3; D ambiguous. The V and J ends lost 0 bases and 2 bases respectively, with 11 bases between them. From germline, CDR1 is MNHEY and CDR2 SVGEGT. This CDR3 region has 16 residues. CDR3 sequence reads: CASSYSGLEPGNTIYF. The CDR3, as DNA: TGTGCCAGCAGTTACTCCGGACTCGAACCTGGAAACACCATATATTTT.

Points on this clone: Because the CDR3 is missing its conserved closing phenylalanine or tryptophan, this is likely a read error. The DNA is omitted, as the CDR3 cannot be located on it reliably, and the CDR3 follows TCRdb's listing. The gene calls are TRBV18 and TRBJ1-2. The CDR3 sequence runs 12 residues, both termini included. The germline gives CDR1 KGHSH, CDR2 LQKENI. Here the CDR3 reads CASSPNHDYGSL.

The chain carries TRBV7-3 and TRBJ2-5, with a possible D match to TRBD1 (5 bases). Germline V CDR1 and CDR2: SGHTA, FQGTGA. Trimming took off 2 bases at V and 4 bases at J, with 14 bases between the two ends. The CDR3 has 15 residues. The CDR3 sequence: CASSLRPGPSETQYF. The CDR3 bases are TGTGCCAGCAGCTTACGACCAGGGCCGTCAGAGACCCAGTACTTC.

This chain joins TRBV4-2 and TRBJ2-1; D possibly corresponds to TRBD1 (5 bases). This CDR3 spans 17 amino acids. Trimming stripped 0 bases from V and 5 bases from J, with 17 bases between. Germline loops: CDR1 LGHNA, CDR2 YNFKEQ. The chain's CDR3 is CASSQDLGGPGNNEQFF. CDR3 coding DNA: TGTGCCAGCAGCCAAGATCTTGGCGGTCCAGGGAACAATGAGCAGTTCTTC.

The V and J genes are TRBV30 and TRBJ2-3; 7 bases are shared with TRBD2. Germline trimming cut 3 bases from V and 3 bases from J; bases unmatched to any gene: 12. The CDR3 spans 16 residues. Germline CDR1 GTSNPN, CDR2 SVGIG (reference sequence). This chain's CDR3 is CAWSPGRSGRTDTQYF. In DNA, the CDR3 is TGTGCCTGGAGCCCCGGCCGTAGCGGGCGGACAGATACGCAGTATTTT.

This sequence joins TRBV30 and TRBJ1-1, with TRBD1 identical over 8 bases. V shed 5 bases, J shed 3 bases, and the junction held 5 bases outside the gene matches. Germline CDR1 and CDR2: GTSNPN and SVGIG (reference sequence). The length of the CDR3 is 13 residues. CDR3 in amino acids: CAWSDRGDTEAFF. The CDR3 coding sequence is TGTGCCTGGTCCGACAGGGGAGACACTGAAGCTTTCTTT.

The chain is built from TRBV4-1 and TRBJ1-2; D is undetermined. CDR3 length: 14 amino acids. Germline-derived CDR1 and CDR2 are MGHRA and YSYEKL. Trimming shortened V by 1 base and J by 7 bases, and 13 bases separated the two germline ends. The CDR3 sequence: CASSQGQGRSGYTF. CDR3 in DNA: TGCGCCAGCAGCCAAGGACAAGGGAGATCTGGCTACACCTTC.

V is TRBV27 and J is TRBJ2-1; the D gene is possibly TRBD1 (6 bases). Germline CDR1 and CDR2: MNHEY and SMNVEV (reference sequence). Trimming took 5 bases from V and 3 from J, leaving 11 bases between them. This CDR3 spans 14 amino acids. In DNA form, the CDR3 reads TGTGCCAGCAGTGGACAGCGGCTCTACAATGAGCAGTTCTTC. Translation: CASSGQRLYNEQFF.

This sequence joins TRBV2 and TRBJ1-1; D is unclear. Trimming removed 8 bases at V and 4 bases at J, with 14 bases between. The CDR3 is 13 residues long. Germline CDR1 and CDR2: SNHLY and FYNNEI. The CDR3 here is CASPLRAGTEAFF. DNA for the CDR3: TGTGCCAGCCCCCTGAGGGCAGGCACTGAAGCTTTCTTT.

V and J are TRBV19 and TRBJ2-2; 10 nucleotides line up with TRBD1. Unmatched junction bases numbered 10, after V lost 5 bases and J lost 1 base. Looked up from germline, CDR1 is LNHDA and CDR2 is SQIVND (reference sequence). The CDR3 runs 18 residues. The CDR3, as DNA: TGTGCCAGTAGTGCCACCGGGACAGGGGCCGGGAACACCGGGGAGCTGTTTTTT. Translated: CASSATGTGAGNTGELFF.

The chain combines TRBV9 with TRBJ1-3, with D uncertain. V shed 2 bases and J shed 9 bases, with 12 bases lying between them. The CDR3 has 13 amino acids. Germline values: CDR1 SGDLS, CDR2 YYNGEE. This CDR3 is CASSVGSVGTIYF. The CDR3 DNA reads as TGTGCCAGCAGCGTCGGGTCCGTCGGCACCATATATTTT.